This is a list of T cell receptor beta chains from one sample in a study of T cell repertoires in cytomegalovirus infection. TCRdb independently ran MiXCR on the reads; one entry per CDR3 protein. The sample consists of 640,000 or so distinct CDR3 sequences, around 35% of them appearing once. Antigens of these TCRs are unknown. Specimen: cultured PBMCs, collected from culture after CMV antigen stimulation. The receptors come from a human donor in good health (CMV status not recorded). Some clones in this sample may be carry-over from other donors' samples. CDR3s include the opening cysteine and the closing phenylalanine or tryptophan.

J gene,V gene,CDR3 protein
TRBJ1-5,TRBV7-2,CASSRGVQVSNQPQHF
TRBJ2-2,TRBV11-2,CASSPRRLTGELFF
TRBJ2-5,TRBV7-2,CASSLSRGGLETQYF
TRBJ2-2,TRBV7-2,CASSPRLIRPLAGENTGELFF
TRBJ1-1,TRBV20-1,CSATKGSEAFF
TRBJ1-6,TRBV7-9,CASNGAYNSPLHF
TRBJ1-6,TRBV12-3/TRBV12-4,CASWQGNYNSPLHF
TRBJ2-1,TRBV7-4,CASSLIWRNNEQFF
TRBJ2-3,TRBV10-3,CAISRDRGTDTQYF
TRBJ2-1,TRBV27,CASSLSGRAAGYNEQFF
TRBJ2-3,TRBV4-1,CASSQVYTAENTDTQYF
TRBJ2-1,TRBV6-2/TRBV6-3,CASREQGPGYNEQFF
TRBJ2-1,TRBV27,CASNDRVGTYNEQFF
TRBJ2-2,TRBV19,CASNGMNTGELFF
TRBJ2-5,TRBV19,CASSRTATPLGETQYF
TRBJ2-5,TRBV12-3/TRBV12-4,CASRPTGVRETQYF
TRBJ1-2,TRBV29-1,CSVGDKLWGYGYTF
TRBJ2-1,TRBV2,CASSDGRIYNEQFF
TRBJ1-6,TRBV2,CASSELQPNSPLHF
TRBJ2-7,TRBV11-3,CASSAGTGDYEQYF
TRBJ2-7,TRBV20-1,CSAPDREAHEQYF
TRBJ1-1,TRBV7-6,CASSLGAAGWTEAFF
TRBJ1-2,TRBV7-9,CASQALQGSSSDRNYGYTF
TRBJ1-3,TRBV28,CASSLVTLGNTIYF
TRBJ2-5,TRBV2,CASTGEWQETQYF
TRBJ2-2,TRBV5-6,CASSLGPTAAGELFF
TRBJ2-1,TRBV7-6,CASSHLGTSGEVEQFF
TRBJ2-3,TRBV5-1,CASGGTLADTQYF